This TCR beta chain emerged from a study of OX40 agonist ivuxolimab in advanced cancers. Concerning this clone: The antigen remains unidentified.

Study-level points and caveats: CD4+ and CD8+ blood T cells expanded clonally by week 6 at 0.1 to 3.0 mg/kg.

Repertoires were generated with immunoSEQ multiplex PCR, while TCRdb's copy carries only in-frame clones and drops some. The data contain about 54,000 clones, approximately 84% of them singletons. With V trimmed by 5 bases and J by 2 bases, 3 bases remained unmatched. In germline, CDR1 is SEHNR, CDR2 FQNEAQ (reference sequence). This CDR3 region has 14 residues. The chain is built from TRBV7-9 and TRBJ1-1, with TRBD1 matching 9 bases. The sequence derives from an adult with an advanced solid tumor such as melanoma, head and neck, liver or kidney cancer. The sequenced sample was CD4+ or CD8+ T cells sorted from blood, obtained in a trial of the OX40 agonist ivuxolimab. In DNA, the CDR3 is TGTGCCAGCAGCAGGACAGGGGATAACACTGAAGCTTTCTTT. This sequence encodes CASSRTGDNTEAFF.